This is a list of T cell receptor beta chains from one sample in a study of spatial heterogeneity in lung cancer. MiXCR, run by TCRdb on the 5' RACE reads, gives a single entry per CDR3 protein. Of 15,000 or so distinct CDR3 sequences in the sample, approximately 11% were seen once. The sample in question was PBMCs, obtained at surgery. The receptors were gathered from a female donor with early-stage non-small cell lung cancer. The CDR3 runs from the conserved cysteine through the conserved F or W. Each record gives: J gene, D gene, V gene, clone size, CDR3 DNA, CDR3 protein. The D gene is left open where the match is weak. Some rows have no size entry. The others give once, few or many, or a class for an expanded clone.

j_gene: TRBJ2-3; d_gene: -; v_gene: TRBV20-1; abundance: medium-sized; CDR3nt: TGCAGTGCTAAACCCCACGCAGATACGCAGTATTTT; CDR3aa: CSAKPHADTQYF
j_gene: TRBJ1-6; d_gene: TRBD1; v_gene: TRBV5-1; abundance: -; CDR3nt: TGCGCCAGCAGCGGGATGACAGGGTCAAATTCACCCCTCCACTTT; CDR3aa: CASSGMTGSNSPLHF
j_gene: TRBJ2-3; d_gene: TRBD2; v_gene: TRBV7-8; abundance: many; CDR3nt: TGTGCCAGCAGCTTAGGAGCCTCGCCTCAGCGGGGCCCCACAGATACGCAGTATTTT; CDR3aa: CASSLGASPQRGPTDTQYF
j_gene: TRBJ1-1; d_gene: TRBD1; v_gene: TRBV12-3/TRBV12-4; abundance: many; CDR3nt: TGTGCCAGCAGTTTAGCGGGACAGGGGCCCGCCACTGAAGCTTTCTTT; CDR3aa: CASSLAGQGPATEAFF
j_gene: TRBJ2-1; d_gene: TRBD1; v_gene: TRBV5-4; abundance: few; CDR3nt: TGTGCCAGTAGGACAGGAAAAACCTACAATGAGCAGTTCTTC; CDR3aa: CASRTGKTYNEQFF
j_gene: TRBJ2-1; d_gene: -; v_gene: TRBV9; abundance: many; CDR3nt: TGTGCCAGCAGCGGAGGGGTCGGGGGAGCCTACAATGAGCAGTTCTTC; CDR3aa: CASSGGVGGAYNEQFF
j_gene: TRBJ1-1; d_gene: -; v_gene: TRBV7-9; abundance: many; CDR3nt: TGTGCCAGCAGCTCCTTGGGTGCTGAAGCTTTCTTT; CDR3aa: CASSSLGAEAFF
j_gene: TRBJ1-2; d_gene: -; v_gene: TRBV5-5; abundance: many; CDR3nt: TGTGCCAGCAGCTTGGCCGCAGATAACTATGGCTACACCTTC; CDR3aa: CASSLAADNYGYTF
j_gene: TRBJ1-4; d_gene: -; v_gene: TRBV5-1; abundance: few; CDR3nt: TGCGCCAGCAGACACACAGGGTTTGGGGCGCCAGGTGAAAAACTGTTTTTT; CDR3aa: CASRHTGFGAPGEKLFF
j_gene: TRBJ2-5; d_gene: -; v_gene: TRBV5-1; abundance: many; CDR3nt: TGCGCCAGCAGGCGCCAAACAGGGCAGGAGACCCAGTACTTC; CDR3aa: CASRRQTGQETQYF
j_gene: TRBJ1-1; d_gene: -; v_gene: TRBV7-6; abundance: -; CDR3nt: TGTGCCAGCAGCCGATTACAGGGAGGGACTGAAGCTTTCTTT; CDR3aa: CASSRLQGGTEAFF
j_gene: TRBJ2-2; d_gene: -; v_gene: TRBV6-8; abundance: few; CDR3nt: TGTGCCAGTACGAGGAACACCGGGGAGCTGTTTTTT; CDR3aa: CASTRNTGELFF
j_gene: TRBJ2-3; d_gene: TRBD1; v_gene: TRBV29-1; abundance: -; CDR3nt: TGCAGCCCTGGAGCGGACAGGGGACTCACAGATACGCAGTATTTT; CDR3aa: CSPGADRGLTDTQYF
j_gene: TRBJ2-1; d_gene: TRBD2; v_gene: TRBV7-8; abundance: -; CDR3nt: TGTGCCAGCAGCTTAGCGGGACTAGCGGGTAGGAATGAGCAGTTCTTC; CDR3aa: CASSLAGLAGRNEQFF
j_gene: TRBJ2-3; d_gene: -; v_gene: TRBV6-5; abundance: medium-sized; CDR3nt: TGTGCCAGCAGCCGGCAGGGGACGGTAGCAGATACGCAGTATTTT; CDR3aa: CASSRQGTVADTQYF
j_gene: TRBJ1-1; d_gene: TRBD1; v_gene: TRBV29-1; abundance: -; CDR3nt: TGCAGCGTTGACCAACAGGGGTTGAACACTGAAGCTTTCTTT; CDR3aa: CSVDQQGLNTEAFF
j_gene: TRBJ1-4; d_gene: TRBD1; v_gene: TRBV20-1; abundance: many; CDR3nt: TGCAGTGCCAGTGGGCGGGCAGGGGGCGATGAAAAACTGTTTTTT; CDR3aa: CSASGRAGGDEKLFF
j_gene: TRBJ2-1; d_gene: -; v_gene: TRBV6-1; abundance: many; CDR3nt: TGTGCCAGCACGTCCTCCGGGACTTCCTACAATGAGCAGTTCTTC; CDR3aa: CASTSSGTSYNEQFF
j_gene: TRBJ2-3; d_gene: -; v_gene: TRBV28; abundance: many; CDR3nt: TGTGCCAGCAGTAGAAACAGGGCAGATACGCAGTATTTT; CDR3aa: CASSRNRADTQYF
j_gene: TRBJ2-7; d_gene: -; v_gene: TRBV6-5; abundance: many; CDR3nt: TGTGCCAGCAGTTATCTCCCTGGCAGGGCAGTCGAGCAGTACTTC; CDR3aa: CASSYLPGRAVEQYF